What follows are 6 T cell receptor beta chains derived from one specimen sequenced in a study of cytomegalovirus exposure and HLA in healthy donors. PCR was performed using 60 Vbeta and 13 Jbeta primers. The data were produced by immunoSEQ multiplex PCR, yet TCRdb's version contains in-frame clones alone and is incomplete. The table lists about 120,000 clones, approximately 78% of them singletons, with about a fifth in the top ten. Sequencing was performed on PBMCs. All receptors derive from a man younger than 45 in good health and CMV-seropositive.

This clone occurred once. The J gene is TRBJ2-2, the V gene TRBV11-3, with a weak D call TRBD1 (7 bases). The CDR3 is 15 residues long. Germline loops: CDR1 SGHNT, CDR2 YENEEA. V was pared by 5 bases and J by 5 bases, with 15 bases between. Here the CDR3 DNA reads TGTGCCAGCAGCCCCCAGGGGGGTAGGACCGGGGAGCTGTTTTTT. As protein: CASSPQGGRTGELFF.

The rearrangement links TRBV6-1 to TRBJ1-1; 7 nucleotides match TRBD1. The CDR3 covers 16 residues. CDR1 and CDR2 from the germline V gene are MNHNS and SASEGT. V lost 3 bases to trimming and J lost 0 bases; unmatched junction nucleotides: 7. CDR3 in DNA: TGTGCCAGCAGTGATATTAGGGGGCTGGTGAACACTGAAGCTTTCTTT. Residues: CASSDIRGLVNTEAFF.

The chain employs TRBV7-9 and TRBJ2-5; TRBD1 is a possible D gene (6 bases). With 7 bases removed from V and 0 bases from J, the gap between germline ends came to 18 bases. From germline, CDR1 is SEHNR and CDR2 FQNEAQ (reference sequence). This CDR3 comprises 16 residues. DNA of the CDR3: TGTGCCAGCACTTTATGGGGCAGGGGTAACCAAGAGACCCAGTACTTC. This codes for CASTLWGRGNQETQYF.

The J gene is TRBJ2-1, the V gene TRBV5-1; 8 bases are a match to TRBD2. Germline trimming cut 7 bases from V and 0 bases from J; bases unmatched to any gene: 6. Germline V gives CDR1 SGHRS, CDR2 YFSETQ. This CDR3 is built from 15 residues. CDR3 bases: TGCGCCAGCGGTGAGCGGGGGAGCTCCTACAATGAGCAGTTCTTC. Translation gives CASGERGSSYNEQFF.

In its sample, this clone was seen a few times. The chain combines TRBV30 with TRBJ1-1, with no clear D. Germline assignment: CDR1 GTSNPN and CDR2 SVGIG (reference sequence). Trimming pared 3 bases from V and 0 bases from J, leaving 17 bases between. The CDR3 contains 16 residues. CDR3 amino acids: CAWSGKSGFMNTEAFF. Here the CDR3 DNA reads TGTGCCTGGAGCGGGAAATCGGGCTTCATGAACACTGAAGCTTTCTTT.

The rearrangement joins TRBV15 to TRBJ2-2; 8 nucleotides align to TRBD2. This CDR3 region has 14 residues. Germline V lookup: CDR1 LNHNV, CDR2 YYDKDF (reference sequence). Trimming at V came to 6 bases and at J to 2 bases, leaving 2 bases not matched to a gene. The CDR3 DNA reads TGTGCCACCAGAGGACTAGCCAACACCGGGGAGCTGTTTTTT. The encoded protein is CATRGLANTGELFF.